Shown below are 3 T cell receptor beta chains from a single sample sequenced in a study of cytomegalovirus exposure and HLA in healthy donors. Primers for the PCR totalled 60 Vbeta and 13 Jbeta. Profiling relied on immunoSEQ multiplex PCR, and the TCRdb table lists in-frame clones only, not all of them. There are some 220,000 clones in the sample; over 70% occur only once, and around 2.8% lies in the top ten. Source material: PBMCs. Receptors originate from an older woman in good health and CMV-seropositive.

The chain recombines TRBV5-8 with TRBJ2-1; D might be TRBD1 (6 bases). V was pared by 0 bases and J by 7 bases, with 8 bases between. The CDR3 is 13 amino acids. Germline V gene lookup returns CDR1 SGHTS and CDR2 YDEGEE. In DNA, the CDR3 is TGTGCCAGCAGCTTGGTCCAGGGGAATGAGCAGTTCTTC. Encoded protein: CASSLVQGNEQFF.

The chain has TRBV10-2 and TRBJ2-6; 7 bases map to TRBD2. The ends lost 4 bases at V and 0 bases at J; junction bases unmatched: 3. CDR1 WSHSY and CDR2 SAAADI come from the germline V gene. The CDR3 extends over 16 amino acids. The CDR3 coding sequence is TGCGCCAGCAGTGTGACGGGGGGCTCTGGGGCCAACGTCCTGACTTTC. Its translation is CASSVTGGSGANVLTF.

V gene TRBV18 combines with J gene TRBJ2-3; 8 bases match TRBD2. Germline V CDR1 and CDR2: KGHSH, LQKENI. CDR3 size: 15 residues. V shed 0 bases and J 6 bases; nucleotides not matched to a gene: 5. The CDR3 region has the DNA TGTGCCAGCTCACCACCGTGGCGGGGGGCCGATACGCAGTATTTT. Protein product: CASSPPWRGADTQYF. The whole variable domain, filled in from reference TRBV18 and TRBJ2-3, reads NAGVMQNPRHLVRRRGQEARLRCSPMKGHSHVYWYRQLPEEGLKFMVYLQKENIIDESGMPKERFSAEFPKEGPSILRIQQVVRGDSAAYFCASSPPWRGADTQYFGPGTRLTVL.